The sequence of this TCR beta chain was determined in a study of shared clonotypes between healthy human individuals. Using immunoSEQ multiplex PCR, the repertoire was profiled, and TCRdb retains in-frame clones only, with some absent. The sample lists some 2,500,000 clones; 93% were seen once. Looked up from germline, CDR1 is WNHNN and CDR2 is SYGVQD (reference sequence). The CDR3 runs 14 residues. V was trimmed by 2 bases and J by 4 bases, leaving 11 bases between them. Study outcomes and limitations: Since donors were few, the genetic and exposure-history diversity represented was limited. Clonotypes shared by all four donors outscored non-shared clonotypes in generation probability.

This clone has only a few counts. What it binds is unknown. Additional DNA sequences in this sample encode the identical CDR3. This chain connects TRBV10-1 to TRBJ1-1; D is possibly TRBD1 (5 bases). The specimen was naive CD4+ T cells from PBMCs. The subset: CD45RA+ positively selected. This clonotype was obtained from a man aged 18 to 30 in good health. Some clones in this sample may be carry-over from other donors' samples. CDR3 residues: CASSESRGGTEAFF. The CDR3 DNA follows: TGCGCCAGCAGTGAGAGTAGGGGTGGCACTGAAGCTTTCTTT.